The clone carrying this TCR beta chain was observed many times. Its antigen remains unidentified. The library came from three nested PCR rounds adapted from ARM-PCR protocols. TCRdb processed the multiplex PCR reads anew with MiXCR; each CDR3 protein has one entry. The data show tens of thousands of distinct CDR3 sequences, around three quarters seen once. This sample's RNA came from whole unsorted tissue. Donors were chemotherapy-naive, newly diagnosed lung cancer surgical patients in China, August–late 2014. The data originate from a study of tumor and adjacent non-tumor tissue in lung cancer. The study, taken as a whole, reports: Top 100 clones took a larger repertoire share in normal lung. Tumor tissue had significantly higher TCR diversity than normal lung.

CDR3 size: 14 residues. CDR1 and CDR2 from the germline V gene are SGHVS and FQNEAQ. J gave up 4 bases and V 5 bases, and 4 bases lay outside the gene matches. The source is a man in his sixties with non-small cell lung cancer. The J gene is TRBJ1-2, the V gene TRBV7-8; 10 positions agree with TRBD1. The sample consisted of lung tumor tissue. CDR3 DNA: TGTGCCAGCAGCAGGGACAGGGGAACCTATGGCTACACCTTC. Amino acid sequence: CASSRDRGTYGYTF.